This T cell receptor (beta chain) was sequenced in a study of shared clonotypes between healthy human individuals. TCRdb's copy holds only in-frame clones and misses some; the assay was immunoSEQ multiplex PCR. The sample lists a few million clones, approximately 94% occurring once. Germline V gene sequence: CDR1 SGHRS, CDR2 YFSETQ. V dropped 0 bases and J dropped 6; count of bases not matched to a gene: 1. There are 14 residues in the CDR3. Note on this clone: The sample carries other DNA sequences with the same CDR3.

The genes are TRBV5-1 and TRBJ2-1; TRBD2 matches at 9 bases. This TCR derives from a man aged 18-30 years in good health. The sequenced sample was naive CD4+ T cells sorted from blood. Subset specified: CD45RA+ positively selected. CDR3 amino acids: CASSLGSGGNEQFF. The CDR3 DNA sequence: TGCGCCAGCAGCTTGGGTAGCGGGGGCAATGAGCAGTTCTTC.